One sample yielded the 5 T cell receptor beta chains listed below, sequenced in a study of T cells in women clearing cervical HPV infection. The table came from immunoSEQ multiplex PCR; TCRdb's copy has only in-frame clones and leaves some out. The repertoire table contains under 40,000 clones. The source material was blood buffy coat. The origin of the receptors is a woman between 18 and 69 years old with a cervical HPV16 infection that either progressed to CIN3+ or cleared (not recorded which).

Comments on this clone: The CDR3 goes on 3 residues after the read ends, and that part is filled in from the germline J gene. The chain links TRBV29-1 to TRBJ2-5; possibly TRBD2 for D (6 bases). The CDR3 spans 14 residues. Germline CDR1 SQVTM, CDR2 ANQGSEA. The CDR3 reads CSVGSGTSTDTQYF. The CDR3 bases that were read are TGCAGCGTTGGAAGCGGAACTAGCACAGATACC.

As regards this clone: The CDR3 is cut off 3 residues early in the read; its end comes from the germline J gene. V usage is TRBV7-2 and J usage is TRBJ2-3; D gene uncertain. The CDR3 contains 13 residues. The germline CDR1 and CDR2 sequences are SGHTA and FQGNSA. This CDR3 is CASTNSYQETQYF. Incomplete CDR3 DNA: TGTGCCAGCACCAACAGTTACCAAGAGACG.

Comment on this clone: Sequencing ends 3 residues short of the CDR3 end; the germline J gene provides the rest. The J gene is TRBJ1-2, the V gene TRBV6-2 or TRBV6-3; D is possibly TRBD1 (5 bases). Germline V gene lookup returns CDR1 MNHEY and CDR2 SVGEGT. The germline V and J ends were trimmed by 2 bases and 4 bases, with 11 bases remaining between them. The CDR3 extends over 14 amino acids. CDR3 residues: CASSYGSGGYGYTF. The CDR3 bases that were read are TGTGCCAGCAGTTACGGTTCCGGGGGCTATGGC.

Comments on this clone: From the germline J gene comes the end of the CDR3, since the read stops 3 residues before it. This CDR3 is also generated by other DNA sequences in the sample. The chain joins TRBV2 to TRBJ2-3, with 9 positions matching TRBD2. The germline CDR1 and CDR2 sequences are SNHLY and FYNNEI. J was trimmed by 6 bases and V by 1 base; bases with no gene match: 5. This CDR3 region has 15 residues. The sequenced CDR3 bases are TGTGCCAGCAGTGAAGATAGCGGGGGCTCGGATACG. Its translation: CASSEDSGGSDT. The whole CDR3 reads CASSEDSGGSDTQYF. Combining the CDR3 with reference TRBV2 and TRBJ2-3 gives the whole variable domain EPEVTQTPSHQVTQMGQEVILRCVPISNHLYFYWYRQILGQKVEFLVSFYNNEISEKSEIFDDQFSVERPDGSNFTLKIRSTKLEDSAMYFCASSEDSGGSDTQYFGPGTRLTVL.

In the case of this clone: Germline and junction disagree at one end, which may indicate a read error. The CDR3 goes on 3 residues after the read ends, and that part is filled in from the germline J gene. This chain connects TRBV4-2 to TRBJ2-1; 8 nucleotides agree with TRBD2. CDR1 and CDR2 from the germline V gene are LGHNA and YNFKEQ. This CDR3 has 15 residues. The CDR3 bases that were read are TGCGCCAGCAGCCTAACTAGCGGAGCCTACAATGAG. Protein product: CASSLTSGAYNE. The whole CDR3 is CASSLTSGAYNEQFF.